The 3 T cell receptor beta chains below all came from one sample that was sequenced in a study of identical twins. One entry per CDR3 protein results from TCRdb running MiXCR on the 5' RACE reads. The sample gives about 890,000 distinct CDR3 sequences, 12% of which show up once; 1.5% to 2% is in the top ten. A further study also used this sample, focusing on yellow fever vaccine responses in identical twins.

The sequencing sample was made of PBMCs. These receptors all come from a woman younger than 30 in good health.

The rearrangement joins TRBV28 to TRBJ2-7, with D unresolved. This CDR3 region has 15 residues. V lost 6 bases and J 0 bases, leaving 15 bases between the germline ends. The germline V gene has CDR1 MDHEN and CDR2 SYDVKM. The CDR3 loop is CASRPPTLSSYEQYF. In nucleotides, the CDR3 is TGTGCCAGCAGACCTCCCACACTGAGCTCCTACGAGCAGTACTTC.

This clonotype was seen a handful of times. This chain connects TRBV10-3 to TRBJ2-1; 12 bases match TRBD2. Looked up from germline, CDR1 is ENHRY and CDR2 is SYGVKD. After removal of 5 bases from V and 6 bases from J, the junction contained 8 bases not matched to a gene. This CDR3 spans 16 amino acids. CDR3 DNA: TGTGCCATCAGTCAGGACCAGACTAGCGGGGGCAATGAGCAGTTCTTC. This gives the protein CAISQDQTSGGNEQFF.

This clonotype has a handful of counts. The chain employs TRBV4-1 and TRBJ1-1, with D hard to call. Germline V CDR1 and CDR2: MGHRA, YSYEKL. The V gene lost 0 bases and the J gene lost 11 bases, with 16 bases spanning the gap. CDR3 length equals 14 residues. CDR3 DNA: TGCGCCAGCAGCCAAGATGATATCATACCTGGGGCTTTCTTT. Protein: CASSQDDIIPGAFF.